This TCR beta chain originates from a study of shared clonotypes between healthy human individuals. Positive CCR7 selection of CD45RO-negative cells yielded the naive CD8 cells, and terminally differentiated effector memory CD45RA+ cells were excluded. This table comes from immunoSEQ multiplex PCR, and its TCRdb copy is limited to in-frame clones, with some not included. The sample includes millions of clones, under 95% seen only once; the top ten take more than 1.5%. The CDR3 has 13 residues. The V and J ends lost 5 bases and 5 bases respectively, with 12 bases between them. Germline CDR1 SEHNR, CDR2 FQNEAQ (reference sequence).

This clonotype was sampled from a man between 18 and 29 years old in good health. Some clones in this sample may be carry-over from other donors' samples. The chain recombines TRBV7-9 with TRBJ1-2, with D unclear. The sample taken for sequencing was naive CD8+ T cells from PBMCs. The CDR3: CASSRPGGYGYTF. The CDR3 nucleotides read TGTGCCAGCAGCCGCCCGGGAGGGTATGGCTACACCTTC.